Below, 24 T cell receptor beta chains from the same sample are listed, as sequenced in a study of CD8 T cells in ankylosing spondylitis. Each CDR3 protein is one row after TCRdb ran MiXCR on the 5' RACE reads. The profile covers 15,000 to 20,000 distinct CDR3 sequences, with less than 9.5% appearing a single time and around 37% taken by the ten largest. The sample was blood. Receptors were obtained from a male donor with ankylosing spondylitis or in good health (not recorded which).

This sequence joins TRBV29-1 and TRBJ2-3; 9 nucleotides align to TRBD2. Germline CDR1 reads SQVTM; CDR2 reads ANQGSEA. The CDR3 runs 16 residues. V shed 6 bases, J shed 3 bases, and the junction held 13 bases outside the gene matches. The CDR3 loop reads CSVTPSAGGSTDTQYF. CDR3 in DNA: TGCAGCGTGACGCCTTCCGCGGGAGGGAGTACAGATACGCAGTATTTT.

This clonotype has a count of ten or more. The junction departs from the called germline gene at one end, perhaps through a read error. V gene TRBV7-7 combines with J gene TRBJ1-4; the D gene is possibly TRBD1 (5 bases). Germline V lookup: CDR1 SSHAT, CDR2 FNYEAQ (reference sequence). This CDR3 is 13 amino acids long. CDR3 sequence: CASSLNRNEKLFF. The CDR3 DNA sequence: TGTGCTAGCAGCTTAAACAGGAATGAAAAACTGTTTTTT.

This clonotype was counted many times. The rearrangement joins TRBV5-1 to TRBJ2-1; the D is unclear. V shed 2 bases and J shed 13 bases, with 10 bases lying between them. The V gene's germline CDR1 is SGHRS and CDR2 YFSETQ. CDR3 size: 11 residues. CDR3 nucleotides: TGCGCCAGCAGCTTAGGAACTTCACAGTTCTTC. As protein: CASSLGTSQFF.

In this sample, this clonotype turned up many times. The CDR3 here is CASSALTGELFF. For the CDR3, the DNA is TGTGCCAGCAGCGCGCTCACCGGGGAGCTGTTTTTT. This chain links TRBV9 with TRBJ2-2; D unresolved. Germline loops: CDR1 SGDLS, CDR2 YYNGEE. The CDR3 runs to 12 residues. V was cut by 3 bases and J by 4 bases, with 4 bases left in between.

This clonotype was detected a few times. The chain employs TRBV15 and TRBJ2-3; 10 nucleotides line up with TRBD2. CDR1 and CDR2 from the germline V gene are LNHNV and YYDKDF (reference sequence). The CDR3 covers 15 residues. Germline trimming cut 6 bases from V and 8 bases from J; bases unmatched to any gene: 11. CDR3 loop: CATRPSGGVLGTQYF. Here the CDR3 DNA reads TGTGCCACCAGACCAAGCGGGGGGGTGTTGGGTACGCAGTATTTT.

This clonotype has only a few counts. The V gene is TRBV5-4, the J gene TRBJ2-1; no clear D gene. The CDR3 sequence is 13 residues long. Trimming pared 0 bases from V and 7 bases from J, leaving 8 bases between. CDR1 and CDR2 (germline): SGHNT, YYREEE (reference sequence). CDR3 loop: CASSLGAGNEQFF. CDR3 in DNA: TGTGCCAGCAGCTTGGGCGCTGGGAATGAGCAGTTCTTC.

This clonotype has a count of ten or more. The rearrangement links TRBV7-9 to TRBJ2-7; the D gene is possibly TRBD1 (5 bases). CDR1 and CDR2 from the germline V gene are SEHNR and FQNEAQ (reference sequence). There are 13 residues in the CDR3. Trimming took 4 bases from V and 4 from J, leaving 11 bases between them. The CDR3 DNA follows: TGTGCCAGCAGCTCCGACAGAGGTTACGAGCAGTACGTC. It is translated as CASSSDRGYEQYV.

This clonotype was counted only a few times. This rearrangement joins TRBV27 to TRBJ2-1; 11 bases agree with TRBD2. CDR1 MNHEY and CDR2 SMNVEV come from the germline V gene (reference sequence). The CDR3 runs 15 residues. After removal of 2 bases from V and 6 bases from J, the junction contained 3 bases not matched to a gene. The DNA for the CDR3 is TGTGCCAGCAGTTTAGGGGGACTAGCGGTCAATGAGCAGTTCTTC. Its translation: CASSLGGLAVNEQFF.

This clonotype was detected many times. The chain uses TRBV5-1 and TRBJ1-5; perhaps TRBD1 as D (6 bases). Germline CDR1 SGHRS, CDR2 YFSETQ. Trimming removed 6 bases at V and 4 bases at J, with 11 bases between. The CDR3 has 13 amino acids. The chain's CDR3 is CASKTGPNQPQHF. CDR3 nucleotide sequence: TGCGCCAGCAAGACAGGCCCTAATCAGCCCCAGCATTTT.

In its sample, this clonotype was seen once. V and J are TRBV28 and TRBJ1-4, with TRBD1 as a possible D gene (5 bases). Germline lookup yields CDR1 MDHEN and CDR2 SYDVKM. The CDR3 sequence is 15 residues long. V lost 5 bases, J lost 4 bases, and 14 bases lay in between. CDR3 coding DNA: TGTGCCAGCAGTCCCCCGGGACGGCTTAATGAAAAACTGTTTTTT. Translation: CASSPPGRLNEKLFF.

Comments on this clonotype: One base away lies a much larger clone, so this may be a sequencing read error. The chain links TRBV6-5 to TRBJ2-3; possibly TRBD1 or TRBD2 for D (6 bases each). In germline, CDR1 is MNHEY, CDR2 SVGAGI. Between the trimmed V and J ends, which lost 5 bases and 4 bases, there was a span of 16 bases. This CDR3 is 15 amino acids long. The CDR3 coding sequence is TGTGCCAGCAGTCGCCGGGACACTAGCTCAGATACGCAGTATTTT. It is translated as CASSRRDTSSDTQYF.

This clonotype was observed a handful of times. The V gene is TRBV6-2 or TRBV6-3, the J gene TRBJ1-1; D is unresolved. This CDR3 region has 14 residues. CDR1 MNHEY and CDR2 SVGEGT come from the germline V gene. Deletions cut 6 bases from V and 7 bases from J, with 18 bases between. CDR3 protein: CASSRKGDEDEAFF. The CDR3 DNA follows: TGTGCCAGCAGCCGGAAGGGAGATGAGGATGAAGCTTTCTTT.

Ten or more counts support this clonotype. This rearrangement joins TRBV20-1 to TRBJ2-3; D might be TRBD1 or TRBD2, each matching 5 bases. The germline V and J ends were trimmed by 0 bases and 4 bases, with 11 bases remaining between them. The CDR3 is 14 residues long. Germline CDR1 DFQATT, CDR2 SNEGSKA (reference sequence). The CDR3, as DNA: TGCAGTGCTAGAGAACCTAGAGGGGCAGATACGCAGTATTTT. Amino acids: CSAREPRGADTQYF.

J is TRBJ1-1 and V is TRBV29-1, with a possible D match to TRBD1 (5 bases). The V and J ends lost 4 bases and 4 bases respectively, with 16 bases between them. The CDR3 runs to 14 residues. Germline V gives CDR1 SQVTM, CDR2 ANQGSEA. CDR3 sequence reads: CSVVRGGWATEAFF. CDR3 nucleotide sequence: TGCAGCGTTGTAAGGGGAGGTTGGGCCACTGAAGCTTTCTTT.

This clonotype was detected ten times or more. V and J are TRBV20-1 and TRBJ2-1; TRBD1 might be the D (5 bases). V was clipped by 0 bases and J by 0 bases, with 9 bases between them. The germline CDR1 and CDR2 sequences are DFQATT and SNEGSKA (reference sequence). The CDR3 extends over 15 amino acids. The CDR3 DNA reads as TGCAGTGCTAGAGATGGGGCGGTCTCCTACAATGAGCAGTTCTTC. It is translated as CSARDGAVSYNEQFF.

The table lists this clonotype with many counts. The rearrangement uses TRBV12-3 or TRBV12-4 and TRBJ2-1, with 8 bases aligning to TRBD2. Trimming at V came to 6 bases and at J to 12 bases, leaving 13 bases not matched to a gene. The CDR3 is 14 residues long. The CDR3 spells CASSLGGGFLGQFF. The CDR3 region has the DNA TGTGCCAGCAGCCTTGGCGGGGGGTTTTTGGGGCAGTTCTTC.

This clonotype was recorded at least ten times. The V and J genes are TRBV28 and TRBJ1-1; D is unclear. This CDR3 has 15 amino acids. Germline V gives CDR1 MDHEN, CDR2 SYDVKM. Trimming stripped 5 bases from V and 0 bases from J, with 13 bases between. As DNA, the CDR3 is TGTGCCAGCAGTGTACGTCGACCGATGAACACTGAAGCTTTCTTT. This codes for CASSVRRPMNTEAFF.

Ten or more counts support this clonotype. The chain employs TRBV21-1 and TRBJ2-7. TRBV21-1 is described as a pseudogene. This CDR3 is 10 amino acids long. The chain's CDR3 is CASRINEQYV. In nucleotides, the CDR3 is TGTGCCAGCAGGATAAACGAGCAGTACGTC.

The J gene is TRBJ2-2, the V gene TRBV6-6, with 9 bases matching TRBD1. Looked up from germline, CDR1 is MNHNY and CDR2 is SVGAGI (reference sequence). CDR3 length equals 16 residues. V trimming: 4 bases; J trimming: 4 bases; junction bases outside the gene matches: 7. CDR3 DNA: TGTGCCAGCAGTTTTCGACAGGGGGGTTTCACCGGGGAGCTGTTTTTT. Amino acids: CASSFRQGGFTGELFF.

The V call is TRBV29-1, the J call TRBJ1-4, with D unresolved. Trimming removed 0 bases from V and 7 bases from J, with 6 bases in between. The germline gives CDR1 SQVTM, CDR2 ANQGSEA. The CDR3 totals 12 residues. The chain's CDR3 is CSVEESGEKLFF. The CDR3 coding sequence is TGCAGCGTTGAAGAGTCAGGTGAAAAACTGTTTTTT. Based on the CDR3 plus reference TRBV29-1 and TRBJ1-4, the full variable domain is SAVISQKPSRDICQRGTSLTIQCQVDSQVTMMFWYRQQPGQSLTLIATANQGSEATYESGFVIDKFPISRPNLTFSTLTVSNMSPEDSSIYLCSVEESGEKLFFGSGTQLSVL.

The chain links TRBV2 to TRBJ2-7; D remains unclear. Germline V CDR1 and CDR2: SNHLY, FYNNEI. The CDR3 runs to 12 residues. V lost 4 bases and J lost 9, with 13 bases in between. The CDR3 here is CASSAHEWVQYV. CDR3 in DNA: TGTGCCAGCAGTGCCCATGAGTGGGTGCAGTACGTC.

This clonotype was seen ten or more times. The V call is TRBV27, the J call TRBJ2-3; possibly TRBD2 for D (6 bases). Germline lookup yields CDR1 MNHEY and CDR2 SMNVEV (reference sequence). The CDR3 spans 15 residues. Trimming cost V 3 bases and J 0 bases, with 10 bases left between them. CDR3 in DNA: TGTGCCAGCAGTTTCGGGGGTCCTAGCACAGATACGCAGTATTTT. Translated: CASSFGGPSTDTQYF.

Only a few counts were recorded for this clonotype. V gene TRBV5-1 combines with J gene TRBJ2-3; 7 nucleotides align to TRBD2. V lost 0 bases to trimming and J lost 9 bases; unmatched junction nucleotides: 4. CDR3 size: 13 residues. The germline gives CDR1 SGHRS, CDR2 YFSETQ. The CDR3 region is CASSLALRETQYF. The CDR3 nucleotides read TGCGCCAGCAGCTTGGCCTTGCGGGAGACGCAGTATTTT. The variable domain in full, completed from reference TRBV5-1 and TRBJ2-3, reads KAGVTQTPRYLIKTRGQQVTLSCSPISGHRSVSWYQQTPGQGLQFLFEYFSETQRNKGNFPGRFSGRQFSNSRSEMNVSTLELGDSALYLCASSLALRETQYFGPGTRLTVL.

The J gene is TRBJ1-1, the V gene TRBV11-2, with a possible D match to TRBD1 (5 bases). This CDR3 has 15 amino acids. The germline CDR1 and CDR2 sequences are SGHAT and FQNNGV. The V gene lost 3 bases and the J gene lost 3 bases, with 14 bases spanning the gap. In DNA form, the CDR3 reads TGTGCCAGCAGCTTTTCCCAGGGTGATCACACTGAAGCTTTCTTT. Its protein product is CASSFSQGDHTEAFF.